The 30 T cell receptor beta chains listed next were all sequenced from one sample in a study of monozygotic twins with cystic fibrosis. Libraries were prepared by immunoSEQ multiplex PCR; TCRdb keeps only in-frame clonotypes and omits some of them. This table holds about 19,000 clones, approximately 96% found once. Sequencing was performed on blood. The receptors derive from a woman aged 25 to 39 with cystic fibrosis.

A single count supports this clone. This chain uses TRBV7-8 with TRBJ1-1; 7 bases match TRBD1. Germline V CDR1 and CDR2: SGHVS, FQNEAQ. The CDR3 runs to 15 residues. J was trimmed by 0 bases and V by 5 bases; bases with no gene match: 6. CDR3: CASSLRTGLNTEAFF. The CDR3 coding sequence is TGTGCCAGCAGCCTAAGGACAGGATTGAACACTGAAGCTTTCTTT. Together with reference TRBV7-8 and TRBJ1-1, the CDR3 gives the full variable domain: GAGVSQSPRYKVAKRGQDVALRCDPISGHVSLFWYQQALGQGPEFLTYFQNEAQLDKSGLPSDRFFAERPEGSVSTLKIQRTQQEDSAVYLCASSLRTGLNTEAFFGQGTRLTVV.

This chain uses TRBV29-1 with TRBJ2-3, with D tentatively TRBD2 (6 bases). Germline V gene data show CDR1 as SQVTM and CDR2 as ANQGSEA. Trimming pared 6 bases from V and 2 bases from J, leaving 15 bases between. CDR3 length: 14 residues. The DNA for the CDR3 is TGCAGCGTCCTAAGTTGGGGGGTCACAGATACGCAGTATTTT. Translated: CSVLSWGVTDTQYF.

The V gene is TRBV10-3, the J gene TRBJ2-7; possibly TRBD1 for D (7 bases). This CDR3 has 16 amino acids. The V end was cut by 4 bases, the J end by 6 bases, with 22 bases between. Germline values: CDR1 ENHRY, CDR2 SYGVKD. In DNA form, the CDR3 reads TGTGCCATCAGTGGGGGGAGGAGGGACAGCAACTCCGAGCAGTACTTC. Residues: CAISGGRRDSNSEQYF.

The chain has TRBV7-6 and TRBJ2-5; 11 positions match TRBD2. Trimming cost V 5 bases and J 2 bases; bases outside gene matches: 7. Germline V gene lookup returns CDR1 SGHVS and CDR2 FNYEAQ. The CDR3 consists of 16 residues. The CDR3 loop is CASSHGTSGLQETQYF. CDR3 coding DNA: TGTGCCAGCAGCCACGGGACTAGCGGATTACAAGAGACCCAGTACTTC.

This clone has a single count. V and J are TRBV2 and TRBJ2-7, with 10 bases fitting TRBD1. V lost 7 bases, J lost 2 bases, and 8 bases stayed unmatched. CDR3 length equals 15 residues. In germline, CDR1 is SNHLY, CDR2 FYNNEI. The CDR3 bases are TGTGCCAGCATTTCGGGGACAGGGGAGCCCTACGAGCAGTACTTC. Its protein product is CASISGTGEPYEQYF.

The chain couples TRBV29-1 to TRBJ2-7, with D perhaps assigned TRBD1 or TRBD2 (5 bases each). Trimming pared 4 bases from V and 6 bases from J, leaving 13 bases between. The CDR3 extends over 12 amino acids. In germline, CDR1 is SQVTM, CDR2 ANQGSEA. The chain's CDR3 is CSVGDGPREQYF. The CDR3 coding sequence is TGCAGCGTTGGGGACGGACCGCGCGAGCAGTACTTC.

This chain joins TRBV7-9 and TRBJ1-1; D is ambiguous. Trimming removed 11 bases at V and 1 base at J, with 14 bases between. CDR3 length: 13 amino acids. Germline CDR1 is SEHNR and CDR2 is FQNEAQ (reference sequence). The CDR3 region has the DNA TGTGCCTCATTCGGTGCGAGGAACACTGAAGCTTTCTTT. Translating it yields CASFGARNTEAFF.

The chain joins TRBV13 to TRBJ2-3, with 9 bases aligning to TRBD2. The CDR3 has 15 residues. In germline, CDR1 is PRHDT, CDR2 FYEKMQ (reference sequence). Trimming at V came to 2 bases and at J to 4 bases, leaving 4 bases not matched to a gene. Here the CDR3 reads CASSLPRGGADTQYF. CDR3 DNA sequence: TGTGCCAGCAGCTTACCGCGGGGGGGGGCAGATACGCAGTATTTT.

The J gene is TRBJ1-5, the V gene TRBV28; TRBD1 is a possible D gene (6 bases). V shed 2 bases and J shed 2 bases, with 13 bases lying between them. The CDR3 contains 16 residues. Germline V lookup: CDR1 MDHEN, CDR2 SYDVKM. The CDR3 nucleotides read TGTGCCAGCAGTTTAACCAACAGGGTTGGCAATCAGCCCCAGCATTTT. It translates to CASSLTNRVGNQPQHF.

The rearrangement uses TRBV7-8 and TRBJ2-3, with 11 nucleotides matching TRBD2. Trimming removed 6 bases from V and 5 bases from J; junction bases left unmatched: 16. The CDR3 runs 18 residues. Germline V gene data show CDR1 as SGHVS and CDR2 as FQNEAQ. The chain's CDR3 is CASRTRTLAGGPIDTQYF. The DNA of the CDR3 is TGTGCCAGCAGGACTAGAACTTTAGCGGGGGGGCCGATAGATACGCAGTATTTT. Drawing the rest from reference TRBV7-8 and TRBJ2-3, the complete variable domain is GAGVSQSPRYKVAKRGQDVALRCDPISGHVSLFWYQQALGQGPEFLTYFQNEAQLDKSGLPSDRFFAERPEGSVSTLKIQRTQQEDSAVYLCASRTRTLAGGPIDTQYFGPGTRLTVL.

The chain employs TRBV30 and TRBJ2-7; a possible D gene is TRBD2 (5 bases). CDR3 size: 12 residues. Deletions cut 3 bases from V and 12 bases from J, with 18 bases between. Germline-derived CDR1 and CDR2 are GTSNPN and SVGIG (reference sequence). CDR3 bases: TGTGCCTGGAGCGCCTTAGAGGGCACAAGGTACTTC. Translated, it gives CAWSALEGTRYF.

The chain links TRBV30 to TRBJ1-2; a possible D gene is TRBD1 (5 bases). V lost 5 bases, J lost 7 bases, and 14 bases lay in between. CDR3 length: 12 amino acids. Germline CDR1 is GTSNPN and CDR2 is SVGIG (reference sequence). The CDR3 DNA sequence: TGTGCCTGGGCAGGGATTGCTACTGGCTACACCTTC. Residues: CAWAGIATGYTF. Full variable domain (outside the CDR3, taken from reference TRBV30 and TRBJ1-2): SQTIHQWPATLVQPVGSPLSLECTVEGTSNPNLYWYRQAAGRGLQLLFYSVGIGQISSEVPQNLSASRPQDRQFILSSKKLLLSDSGFYLCAWAGIATGYTFGSGTRLTVV.

The J gene is TRBJ1-1, the V gene TRBV5-1, with TRBD1 matching over 7 bases. There are 13 residues in the CDR3. Looked up from germline, CDR1 is SGHRS and CDR2 is YFSETQ. V lost 2 bases, J lost 6 bases, and 4 bases stayed unmatched. The CDR3 protein is CASSLGGRSEAFF. CDR3 coding DNA: TGCGCCAGCAGCTTAGGGGGCAGGTCTGAAGCTTTCTTT.

The genes are TRBV7-9 and TRBJ2-1; 9 bases align to TRBD1. V lost 4 bases and J lost 8; bases outside the gene matches: 6. The germline CDR1 and CDR2 sequences are SEHNR and FQNEAQ (reference sequence). CDR3 length: 14 amino acids. The CDR3 reads CASSSDRGVYEQFF. In DNA, the CDR3 is TGTGCCAGCAGCTCGGACAGGGGCGTCTATGAGCAGTTCTTC.

This sequence joins TRBV7-9 and TRBJ2-5; the D is unclear. The CDR3 is 12 amino acids. CDR1 is SEHNR, CDR2 FQNEAQ, per germline (reference sequence). V lost 2 bases and J 5 bases, leaving 6 bases between the germline ends. CDR3 in amino acids: CASSLFQETQYF. In nucleotides, the CDR3 is TGTGCCAGCAGCTTATTTCAGGAGACCCAGTACTTC. Supplemented by reference TRBV7-9 and TRBJ2-5, the full variable domain reads DTGVSQNPRHKITKRGQNVTFRCDPISEHNRLYWYRQTLGQGPEFLTYFQNEAQLEKSRLLSDRFSAERPKGSFSTLEIQRTEQGDSAMYLCASSLFQETQYFGPGTRLLVL.

Notes on this clone: At the DNA level, this CDR3 is encoded by other sequences in the same sample as well. J is TRBJ1-3 and V is TRBV6-1, with a weak D call TRBD1 (5 bases). Trimming removed 6 bases from V and 0 bases from J, with 9 bases in between. Looked up from germline, CDR1 is MNHNS and CDR2 is SASEGT. This CDR3 spans 14 amino acids. Here the CDR3 reads CASSDGASGNTIYF. The CDR3 DNA is TGTGCCAGCAGCGATGGGGCCTCTGGAAACACCATATATTTT.

This chain links TRBV2 with TRBJ1-2; possibly TRBD1 for D (5 bases). Germline CDR1 and CDR2: SNHLY and FYNNEI. CDR3 length: 15 residues. The V and J ends lost 3 bases and 5 bases respectively, with 16 bases between them. The CDR3 is CASSEVGVDLYGYTF. CDR3 nucleotide sequence: TGTGCCAGCAGTGAGGTGGGGGTAGACTTATATGGCTACACCTTC.

The CDR3 loop reads CASSEKLASNTGELFF. CDR3 DNA: TGTGCCAGCAGTGAAAAACTAGCCTCGAACACCGGGGAGCTGTTTTTT. The chain joins TRBV2 to TRBJ2-2; perhaps TRBD2 as D (6 bases). The CDR3 extends over 16 amino acids. The ends were cut back, 2 bases at V and 0 bases at J, with 10 bases in the middle. Germline V CDR1 and CDR2: SNHLY, FYNNEI.

J is TRBJ2-5 and V is TRBV29-1, with TRBD2 matching 12 bases. Germline loops: CDR1 SQVTM, CDR2 ANQGSEA. V lost 3 bases and J lost 7; bases outside the gene matches: 9. The CDR3 has 15 residues. The CDR3 nucleotides are TGCAGCGTTGACCCCACTAGCGGGGGGAGCGGGACCCAGTACTTC. This sequence encodes CSVDPTSGGSGTQYF.

The chain uses TRBV20-1 and TRBJ1-3; D call uncertain. Deletions cut 4 bases from V and 9 bases from J, with 10 bases between. CDR1 DFQATT and CDR2 SNEGSKA come from the germline V gene (reference sequence). The CDR3 extends over 11 amino acids. The CDR3 region has the DNA TGCAGTGCTACGACCGTGGGCACCATATATTTT. It specifies CSATTVGTIYF.

This clone was picked up one time. The chain employs TRBV11-2 and TRBJ1-1; D unresolved. Germline lookup yields CDR1 SGHAT and CDR2 FQNNGV. Trimming took off 2 bases at V and 0 bases at J, with 7 bases between the two ends. The CDR3 has 14 amino acids. The CDR3 reads CASSLQFMNTEAFF. The CDR3 DNA follows: TGTGCCAGCAGCTTACAGTTCATGAACACTGAAGCTTTCTTT.

This chain connects TRBV6-1 to TRBJ2-3; 8 bases align to TRBD2. The length of the CDR3 is 16 residues. Germline V gene sequence: CDR1 MNHNS, CDR2 SASEGT. The V and J ends lost 4 bases and 5 bases, in that order; junction bases with no gene match: 11. CDR3 residues: CASSARPGGRRDTQYF. CDR3 nucleotide sequence: TGTGCCAGCAGTGCCCGCCCGGGGGGGCGGAGAGATACGCAGTATTTT.

J is TRBJ2-6 and V is TRBV2; possible D gene TRBD2, 6 bases. The germline V gene encodes CDR1 SNHLY and CDR2 FYNNEI. V lost 1 base to trimming and J lost 2 bases, with 9 bases between them. The CDR3 has 16 residues. CDR3 DNA: TGTGCCAGCAGTGAAGACGGGAGAACTGGGGCCAACGTCCTGACTTTC. It is translated as CASSEDGRTGANVLTF.

This chain connects TRBV6-1 to TRBJ1-2, with D maybe TRBD1 (5 bases). Between the trimmed V and J ends, which lost 0 bases and 4 bases, there was a span of 9 bases. This CDR3 contains 14 residues. CDR1 and CDR2 (germline): MNHNS, SASEGT. CDR3 DNA: TGTGCCAGCAGTGAAGCTCCAGGGACCTATGGCTACACCTTC. Protein product: CASSEAPGTYGYTF.

The J gene is TRBJ1-1, the V gene TRBV9; 7 bases line up with TRBD1. This CDR3 comprises 15 residues. Germline-derived CDR1 and CDR2 are SGDLS and YYNGEE. V shed 4 bases, J shed 1 base, and the junction held 7 bases outside the gene matches. This chain's CDR3 is CASSLTGLGNTEAFF. In DNA, the CDR3 is TGTGCCAGCAGCTTGACAGGGTTGGGGAACACTGAAGCTTTCTTT.

The rearrangement joins TRBV14 to TRBJ2-3, with D unresolved. The germline CDR1 and CDR2 sequences are SGHDN and FVKESK. The germline V and J ends were trimmed by 2 bases and 4 bases, with 7 bases remaining between them. CDR3 length equals 13 residues. The CDR3, as DNA: TGTGCCAGCAGCCAAATAAGGGCAGATACGCAGTATTTT. Encoded protein: CASSQIRADTQYF.

The V gene is TRBV29-1, the J gene TRBJ2-7; the match to TRBD1 covers 10 bases. V shed 5 bases and J 7 bases; nucleotides not matched to a gene: 17. The CDR3 consists of 16 residues. Looked up from germline, CDR1 is SQVTM and CDR2 is ANQGSEA. Written as DNA, the CDR3 is TGCAGCGTTCAGAGATGGGGACAGGGGAAAAATAATGAGCAGTACTTC. It codes for CSVQRWGQGKNNEQYF.

This chain uses TRBV25-1 with TRBJ2-3; D remains unclear. The V and J ends lost 1 base and 0 bases respectively, with 8 bases between them. Germline V CDR1 and CDR2: MGHDK, SYGVNS. CDR3 size: 15 residues. Here the CDR3 reads CASSESETSTDTQYF. The DNA of the CDR3 is TGTGCCAGCAGTGAATCAGAGACGAGCACAGATACGCAGTATTTT.

The chain combines TRBV2 with TRBJ2-7, with D perhaps given as TRBD1 or TRBD2 (5 bases each). CDR1 and CDR2 (germline): SNHLY, FYNNEI. The CDR3 runs to 15 residues. With 2 bases removed from V and 0 bases from J, the gap between germline ends came to 11 bases. The CDR3 DNA follows: TGTGCCAGCAGTGAATGGGGGTCCCCCTCCTACGAGCAGTACTTC. This sequence encodes CASSEWGSPSYEQYF.

The CDR3 is CASSQESGGAGHEQFF. CDR3 bases: TGCGCCAGCAGCCAAGAAAGCGGGGGGGCGGGACATGAGCAGTTCTTC. The chain links TRBV4-3 to TRBJ2-1; TRBD2 matches at 10 bases. Germline CDR1 and CDR2: LGHNA and YSLEER. This CDR3 is 16 amino acids long. J gave up 8 bases and V 0 bases, and 7 bases lay outside the gene matches.